Below, 32 T cell receptor beta chains from the same sample are listed, as sequenced in a study of T-cell reconstitution after alpha-beta-depleted transplantation in children. Unique molecular identifiers were used to barcode this TCRbeta library. TCRdb re-analysed the PCR reads in MiXCR, keeping a single row per CDR3 protein. The sample yields 800,000 to 1,000,000 distinct CDR3 sequences, roughly 31% seen once. The sample in question was PBMCs, mostly from graft donor cells, obtained 360 days after TCRalphabeta/CD19-depleted stem cell transplant. The source of these receptors is a boy in the first two years of life who had a stem cell transplant for SCID, so the T cells may come from the graft donor.

This rearrangement joins TRBV7-9 to TRBJ2-3, with 7 bases fitting TRBD1. Germline CDR1 and CDR2: SEHNR and FQNEAQ (reference sequence). The CDR3 contains 17 residues. Trimming at V came to 1 base and at J to 0 bases, leaving 7 bases not matched to a gene. Written as DNA, the CDR3 is TGTGCCAGCAGCTTAGACCACAGGGGTGCTAGCACAGATACGCAGTATTTT. Amino acids: CASSLDHRGASTDTQYF.

The rearrangement uses TRBV20-1 and TRBJ1-4; D unresolved. In germline, CDR1 is DFQATT, CDR2 SNEGSKA (reference sequence). The V end was cut by 5 bases, the J end by 0 bases, with 10 bases between. This CDR3 region has 14 residues. The DNA for the CDR3 is TGCAGTGCTTCGAAACTTGCAACTAATGAAAAACTGTTTTTT. It encodes CSASKLATNEKLFF.

The chain combines TRBV18 with TRBJ1-2; D is perhaps TRBD1 (5 bases). This CDR3 region has 17 residues. V lost 4 bases, J lost 3 bases, and 21 bases lay in between. Germline V gives CDR1 KGHSH, CDR2 LQKENI. CDR3 protein: CASSQIFRQQPDYGYTF. CDR3 DNA: TGTGCCAGCTCACAAATTTTCCGACAGCAACCCGACTATGGCTACACCTTC.

This clonotype was found a few times. J is TRBJ2-5 and V is TRBV9; 7 bases line up with TRBD1. Germline trimming cut 0 bases from V and 5 bases from J; bases unmatched to any gene: 7. Germline values: CDR1 SGDLS, CDR2 YYNGEE. This CDR3 spans 15 amino acids. In nucleotides, the CDR3 is TGTGCCAGCAGCGTAGGATCAACAGGGGTCGAGACCCAGTACTTC. This encodes CASSVGSTGVETQYF.

This rearrangement joins TRBV11-1 to TRBJ2-6; D gene ambiguous. Trimming pared 5 bases from V and 4 bases from J, leaving 12 bases between. Germline CDR1 SGHAT, CDR2 FQDESV (reference sequence). The CDR3 runs 15 residues. The CDR3 DNA sequence: TGTGCCAGCAGCGAACGGTTGGTCGGGGCCAACGTCCTGACTTTC. It specifies CASSERLVGANVLTF. The full variable domain, its missing parts supplied by reference TRBV11-1 and TRBJ2-6, is EAEVAQSPRYKITEKSQAVAFWCDPISGHATLYWYRQILGQGPELLVQFQDESVVDDSQLPKDRFSAERLKGVDSTLKIQPAELGDSAMYLCASSERLVGANVLTFGAGSRLTVL.

This chain links TRBV18 with TRBJ1-5, with D possibly TRBD1 on 5 matching bases. Between the trimmed V and J ends, which lost 3 bases and 2 bases, there was a span of 14 bases. The germline gives CDR1 KGHSH, CDR2 LQKENI. The CDR3 spans 16 residues. This CDR3 reads CASSPGAGQGNQPQHF. CDR3 bases: TGTGCCAGCTCACCGGGTGCAGGGCAGGGCAATCAGCCCCAGCATTTT.

The V call is TRBV4-1, the J call TRBJ1-1; 8 positions match TRBD1. The CDR3 runs 14 residues. CDR1 is MGHRA and CDR2 is YSYEKL in the germline V gene. V was pared by 4 bases and J by 6 bases, with 7 bases of the junction left unmatched. As DNA, the CDR3 is TGCGCCAGCAGCCGAGGACAGGGCTTCGCTGAAGCTTTCTTT. It translates to CASSRGQGFAEAFF.

This chain uses TRBV7-2 with TRBJ1-1; unclear D gene. CDR3 length: 14 residues. The germline V and J ends were trimmed by 3 bases and 1 base, with 9 bases remaining between them. In germline, CDR1 is SGHTA, CDR2 FQGNSA. DNA of the CDR3: TGTGCCAGCAGCTTCCCGGGCAAGAACACTGAAGCTTTCTTT. Encoded protein: CASSFPGKNTEAFF.

CDR3: CASSIGGIGTDTQYF. Here the CDR3 DNA reads TGTGCCAGCAGCATAGGGGGGATTGGGACAGATACGCAGTATTTT. The chain carries TRBV28 and TRBJ2-3, with D perhaps assigned TRBD1 or TRBD2 (6 bases each). From germline, CDR1 is MDHEN and CDR2 SYDVKM. Trimming took off 6 bases at V and 3 bases at J, with 16 bases between the two ends. The CDR3 has 15 amino acids.

The V and J genes are TRBV12-3 or TRBV12-4 and TRBJ2-5, with TRBD2 matching over 8 bases. The CDR3 extends over 14 amino acids. V was clipped by 3 bases and J by 5 bases; unmatched bases: 5. The CDR3 DNA reads as TGTGCCAGCAGTTTCCCGACGGGGGGGGAGACCCAGTACTTC. It encodes CASSFPTGGETQYF.

The chain has TRBV2 and TRBJ2-7; tentative D call: TRBD1 (5 bases). CDR1 is SNHLY, CDR2 FYNNEI, per germline. V shed 2 bases and J shed 1 base, with 15 bases lying between them. This CDR3 is 16 amino acids long. This CDR3 reads CASSERVGPFSYEQYF. CDR3 DNA sequence: TGTGCCAGCAGTGAACGTGTGGGGCCTTTTTCCTACGAGCAGTACTTC.

The J gene is TRBJ1-2, the V gene TRBV7-6; D unresolved. Germline V gives CDR1 SGHVS, CDR2 FNYEAQ. This CDR3 spans 16 amino acids. The V end lost 0 bases, the J end lost 4 bases, and 15 bases lay between the germline ends. The DNA of the CDR3 is TGTGCCAGCAGCTTAGCGTCAATAGGCGGTGGCTATGGCTACACCTTC. Its protein product is CASSLASIGGGYGYTF.

This clonotype was counted between two and nine times. This chain links TRBV9 with TRBJ2-5, with 10 bases fitting TRBD2. V shed 4 bases and J 5 bases; nucleotides not matched to a gene: 11. The CDR3 consists of 16 residues. CDR1 is SGDLS and CDR2 is YYNGEE in the germline V gene. CDR3 sequence reads: CASSSVAGGSAETQYF. The DNA of the CDR3 is TGTGCCAGCAGCTCGGTAGCGGGGGGCTCAGCGGAGACCCAGTACTTC.

This clonotype turned up a few times. One end of the junction varies from germline; a read error may be responsible. This chain links TRBV5-1 with TRBJ2-5; D unresolved. Germline assignment: CDR1 SGHRS and CDR2 YFSETQ. CDR3 length: 13 residues. Written as DNA, the CDR3 is TGTGCCAGCAGCTTAGTGCTACAAGAGACCCAGTACTTC. It yields the protein CASSLVLQETQYF.

This clonotype came up a few times. V usage is TRBV29-1 and J usage is TRBJ1-2; no clear D gene. V was trimmed by 7 bases and J by 4 bases, leaving 13 bases between them. This CDR3 is 12 amino acids long. Germline loops: CDR1 SQVTM, CDR2 ANQGSEA. DNA of the CDR3: TGCAGCGCAGCAGGAGCGGGCTATGGCTACACCTTC. Its translation: CSAAGAGYGYTF. The complete variable domain, with remaining parts taken from reference TRBV29-1 and TRBJ1-2, reads SAVISQKPSRDICQRGTSLTIQCQVDSQVTMMFWYRQQPGQSLTLIATANQGSEATYESGFVIDKFPISRPNLTFSTLTVSNMSPEDSSIYLCSAAGAGYGYTFGSGTRLTVV.

This clonotype was observed many times. This chain uses TRBV9 with TRBJ2-3; the match to TRBD2 covers 8 bases. This CDR3 is 16 amino acids long. The junction had 6 bases not matched to a gene; V was cut back by 1 base and J by 2 bases. Germline V gene data show CDR1 as SGDLS and CDR2 as YYNGEE. Here the CDR3 reads CASSVFSGGPTDTQYF. Written as DNA, the CDR3 is TGTGCCAGCAGCGTATTCAGCGGGGGCCCCACAGATACGCAGTATTTT.

This chain uses TRBV11-1 with TRBJ1-4; D not resolved. The germline CDR1 and CDR2 sequences are SGHAT and FQDESV (reference sequence). There are 13 residues in the CDR3. Trimming left V 1 base short and J 8 bases short, with 8 bases between. Here the CDR3 reads CASSLVMEEKLFF. In nucleotides, the CDR3 is TGTGCCAGCAGCTTAGTAATGGAGGAAAAACTGTTTTTT.

The genes are TRBV20-1 and TRBJ1-5, with unresolved D. CDR3 length: 13 amino acids. CDR1 and CDR2 from the germline V gene are DFQATT and SNEGSKA (reference sequence). With 6 bases removed from V and 0 bases from J, the gap between germline ends came to 9 bases. CDR3 residues: CSARSDSNQPQHF. In nucleotides, the CDR3 is TGCAGTGCCCGGTCGGATAGCAATCAGCCCCAGCATTTT.

This clonotype appeared a single time. The chain recombines TRBV10-3 with TRBJ2-7, with D uncertain. V shed 5 bases and J shed 0 bases, with 17 bases lying between them. Germline-derived CDR1 and CDR2 are ENHRY and SYGVKD. There are 16 residues in the CDR3. In nucleotides, the CDR3 is TGTGCCATCAGTACTATGAACGGAGCAGGCTCCTACGAGCAGTACTTC. The encoded protein is CAISTMNGAGSYEQYF.

The V and J genes are TRBV5-6 and TRBJ1-4; D unclear. Germline V gene data show CDR1 as SGHDT and CDR2 as YYEEEE. CDR3 length: 12 residues. Between the trimmed V and J ends, which lost 4 bases and 4 bases, there was a span of 5 bases. In DNA form, the CDR3 reads TGTGCCAGCAGCGTCCTTAATGAAAAACTGTTTTTT. Its translation: CASSVLNEKLFF. The full variable domain, with the rest looked up from reference TRBV5-6 and TRBJ1-4, is DAGVTQSPTHLIKTRGQQVTLRCSPKSGHDTVSWYQQALGQGPQFIFQYYEEEERQRGNFPDRFSGHQFPNYSSELNVNALLLGDSALYLCASSVLNEKLFFGSGTQLSVL.

The CDR3 sequence: CAIRASSGGPYPNEQFF. CDR3 nucleotides: TGTGCCATCAGGGCTTCTAGCGGGGGCCCCTATCCCAATGAGCAGTTCTTC. The rearrangement joins TRBV10-3 to TRBJ2-1, with TRBD2 identical over 10 bases. The CDR3 has 17 residues. V lost 6 bases to trimming and J lost 6 bases; unmatched junction nucleotides: 14. Germline CDR1 ENHRY, CDR2 SYGVKD.

The table lists this clonotype with a few counts. This chain links TRBV4-3 with TRBJ2-3; 8 positions match TRBD2. The V segment lost 1 base and the J segment 2 bases; nucleotides outside the gene matches: 8. The length of the CDR3 is 17 residues. The germline V gene has CDR1 LGHNA and CDR2 YSLEER. The CDR3 region is CASSQVLQRGTTDTQYF. CDR3 DNA: TGCGCCAGCAGCCAAGTTCTCCAGCGGGGGACCACAGATACGCAGTATTTT.

This chain connects TRBV18 to TRBJ2-3; D is ambiguous. V was trimmed by 6 bases and J by 6 bases, leaving 7 bases between them. The CDR3 has 11 residues. Looked up from germline, CDR1 is KGHSH and CDR2 is LQKENI. For the CDR3, the DNA is TGTGCCAGCTCCCCCTTCGATACGCAGTATTTT. This encodes CASSPFDTQYF.

The chain has TRBV15 and TRBJ1-1; D unresolved. The germline V gene has CDR1 LNHNV and CDR2 YYDKDF (reference sequence). Between the trimmed V and J ends, which lost 0 bases and 1 base, there was a span of 12 bases. The CDR3 sequence is 16 residues long. Here the CDR3 DNA reads TGTGCCACCAGCAGAGATCGTGGATTGGAGAACACTGAAGCTTTCTTT. This gives the protein CATSRDRGLENTEAFF.

V gene TRBV7-9 combines with J gene TRBJ1-1; tentative D call: TRBD1 (5 bases). There are 16 residues in the CDR3. The germline V and J ends were trimmed by 5 bases and 5 bases, with 21 bases remaining between them. Germline lookup yields CDR1 SEHNR and CDR2 FQNEAQ (reference sequence). In DNA, the CDR3 is TGTGCCAGCAGCGCGTCGGGTCAGTGGGGACGGACTGAAGCTTTCTTT. Residues: CASSASGQWGRTEAFF.

DNA of the CDR3: TGTGCCAGCAGCGCGGCTCTGGGATCAGGGGGGCGTTACAATGAGCAGTTCTTC. Translation: CASSAALGSGGRYNEQFF. The chain employs TRBV25-1 and TRBJ2-1, with a tentative D call TRBD1 (7 bases). CDR1 and CDR2 from the germline V gene are MGHDK and SYGVNS. V lost 6 bases and J lost 4, with 25 bases in between. The CDR3 length is 18 residues. The full variable domain, rest sourced from reference TRBV25-1 and TRBJ2-1, is EADIYQTPRYLVIGTGKKITLECSQTMGHDKMYWYQQDPGMELHLIHYSYGVNSTEKGDLSSESTVSRIRTEHFPLTLESARPSHTSQYLCASSAALGSGGRYNEQFFGPGTRLTVL.

The genes are TRBV7-3 and TRBJ2-2; D uncertain. Germline CDR1 reads SGHTA; CDR2 reads FQGTGA. The CDR3 covers 17 residues. The V and J ends lost 5 bases and 0 bases respectively, with 16 bases between them. This CDR3 reads CASSPTPLGANTGELFF. CDR3 nucleotide sequence: TGTGCCAGCAGCCCCACCCCGCTAGGAGCGAACACCGGGGAGCTGTTTTTT.

This clonotype was seen more than once but under ten times. V and J are TRBV7-2 and TRBJ2-3; 8 bases match TRBD2. Germline lookup yields CDR1 SGHTA and CDR2 FQGNSA. V lost 5 bases and J lost 3; bases outside the gene matches: 10. CDR3 length: 16 amino acids. The CDR3 loop is CASSLLAGLPTDTQYF. The DNA of the CDR3 is TGTGCCAGCAGCCTATTAGCGGGGTTGCCGACAGATACGCAGTATTTT.

V usage is TRBV12-3 or TRBV12-4 and J usage is TRBJ2-2; TRBD2 aligns across 9 bases. The CDR3 length is 15 residues. The trim removed 6 bases at V and 1 base at J, leaving 3 bases unmatched. The CDR3 bases are TGTGCCAGCAGGGGACTAGCAATGAACACCGGGGAGCTGTTTTTT. Amino acids: CASRGLAMNTGELFF.

This clonotype was detected only a few times. The chain has TRBV27 and TRBJ2-7, with D possibly matching TRBD1 (5 bases). Germline-derived CDR1 and CDR2 are MNHEY and SMNVEV (reference sequence). Trimming removed 8 bases from V and 4 bases from J, with 24 bases in between. This CDR3 comprises 16 residues. The CDR3 is CASPQAVELPLYEQYF. The CDR3 coding sequence is TGTGCCAGCCCACAGGCGGTTGAACTACCTCTGTACGAGCAGTACTTC.

The genes are TRBV7-3 and TRBJ2-2; 7 bases line up with TRBD1. This CDR3 has 16 amino acids. Germline assignment: CDR1 SGHTA and CDR2 FQGTGA. The V gene end was trimmed by 2 bases and the J gene end by 6 bases; junction bases not matched to a gene: 9. In DNA form, the CDR3 reads TGTGCCAGCAGCTTATGGGGAGACAGGGCCCCCGGGGAGCTGTTTTTT. It is translated as CASSLWGDRAPGELFF.

This clonotype was counted at least ten times. This chain uses TRBV6-2 or TRBV6-3 with TRBJ2-3; D is tentatively TRBD1 or TRBD2 (5 bases each). This CDR3 spans 12 amino acids. Per germline, CDR1 MNHEY and CDR2 SVGEGT. V lost 5 bases to trimming and J lost 6 bases, with 9 bases between them. The CDR3 here is CASSRDRDTQYF. Here the CDR3 DNA reads TGTGCCAGCAGTCGGGACCGTGATACGCAGTATTTT.